This passage covers 24 T cell receptor beta chains from one sample sequenced in a study of metastatic and nonmetastatic thyroid tumors. Using MiXCR, TCRdb re-called clones from the PCR reads. This table holds 15,000 to 20,000 clones, roughly an eighth found once. Thyroid surgery was performed in patients who had received no treatment beforehand. Sequenced input: tumor tissue. The source is a female donor with papillary thyroid cancer or a benign thyroid nodule (not recorded which). Some clones in this sample may be carry-over from other donors' samples.

This clone was picked up many times. The chain couples TRBV18 to TRBJ1-1; D uncertain. The V gene lost 6 bases and the J gene lost 0 bases, with 14 bases spanning the gap. In germline, CDR1 is KGHSH, CDR2 LQKENI. The CDR3 runs to 15 residues. The CDR3 DNA reads TGTGCCAGCTCCCTATCTTCTGCTATGAACACTGAAGCTTTCTTT. Translated, it gives CASSLSSAMNTEAFF.

This clone was counted at least ten times. The chain is built from TRBV18 and TRBJ1-1; 7 nucleotides match TRBD1. Germline V gene sequence: CDR1 KGHSH, CDR2 LQKENI. There are 14 residues in the CDR3. J gave up 1 base and V 4 bases, and 3 bases lay outside the gene matches. The CDR3 nucleotides are TGTGCCAGCTCACGGGACAGCCCGAACACTGAAGCTTTCTTT. Its translation: CASSRDSPNTEAFF.

This clone showed up many times. The J gene is TRBJ1-1, the V gene TRBV7-9; D is possibly TRBD1 (5 bases). The length of the CDR3 is 12 residues. Germline assignment: CDR1 SEHNR and CDR2 FQNEAQ (reference sequence). The germline V and J ends were trimmed by 5 bases and 5 bases, with 9 bases remaining between them. The CDR3 DNA reads as TGTGCCAGCAGCCCCGGACAAACTGAAGCTTTCTTT. Translated: CASSPGQTEAFF.

This rearrangement joins TRBV2 to TRBJ2-2, with D uncertain. V was shortened by 8 bases and J by 3 bases, with 13 bases between the two germline ends. Germline CDR1 is SNHLY and CDR2 is FYNNEI. The CDR3 is 14 residues long. CDR3 sequence (DNA): TGTGCCAGCGGACGGAGTCGGGACACCGGGGAGCTGTTTTTT. Its protein product is CASGRSRDTGELFF.

This clone showed up many times. The DNA of the CDR3 is TGTGCCAGCAGCCAAGGTCGAGGCCCTCAGCCCCAGCATTTT. Residues: CASSQGRGPQPQHF. This chain links TRBV3-1 with TRBJ1-5; D is uncertain. From germline, CDR1 is LGHDT and CDR2 YNNKEL (reference sequence). The CDR3 length is 14 residues. V lost 1 base to trimming and J lost 6 bases, with 10 bases between them.

This clone was seen at least ten times. This CDR3 is also generated by other DNA sequences in the sample. The chain uses TRBV27 and TRBJ2-2, with 9 positions matching TRBD2. V dropped 0 bases and J dropped 6; count of bases not matched to a gene: 2. The CDR3 length is 15 residues. CDR1 MNHEY and CDR2 SMNVEV come from the germline V gene (reference sequence). The CDR3 DNA reads TGTGCCAGCAGTTTATCCCGGACTAGCGCCGGGGAGCTGTTTTTT. Its translation is CASSLSRTSAGELFF.

This clone appeared many times. A read error may account for a junction end that differs from germline. In DNA form, the CDR3 reads TGTGCCAGCAGTGAAGCCGGCAGGGGGATCACTAAAGCTTTCTTT. Amino acid sequence: CASSEAGRGITKAFF. The V and J genes are TRBV25-1 and TRBJ1-1; TRBD1 matches at 7 bases. CDR1 and CDR2 from the germline V gene are MGHDK and SYGVNS. This CDR3 is 15 amino acids long.

This clone has at least ten counts. A much larger clone differs from this one at a single base, so this may be a read error. The chain recombines TRBV20-1 with TRBJ2-2; 9 bases agree with TRBD1. Per germline, CDR1 DFQATT and CDR2 SNEGSKA (reference sequence). The CDR3 has 15 amino acids. V lost 1 base and J lost 6; bases outside the gene matches: 6. The CDR3 reads CSARGTGAIAGELFF. CDR3 nucleotides: TGCAGTGCTAGAGGGACAGGGGCAATCGCCGGGGAGCTGTTTTTT.

Ten or more counts support this clone. This chain joins TRBV10-3 and TRBJ1-3, with D possibly matching TRBD1 (6 bases). CDR3 size: 16 residues. V lost 4 bases to trimming and J lost 4 bases, with 17 bases between them. The germline gives CDR1 ENHRY, CDR2 SYGVKD. The CDR3: CAISASTGLGGNTIYF. The DNA for the CDR3 is TGTGCCATCAGTGCCTCCACAGGGCTGGGCGGAAACACCATATATTTT.

In its sample, this clone ranks as medium-sized (0.01 to 0.1%). The chain carries TRBV15 and TRBJ1-5, with D perhaps matching TRBD1 (5 bases). V gave up 1 base and J gave up 3 bases, with 10 bases separating them. The CDR3 sequence is 15 residues long. Looked up from germline, CDR1 is LNHNV and CDR2 is YYDKDF (reference sequence). The CDR3 loop reads CATSRAAGPNQPQHF. CDR3 bases: TGTGCCACCAGCAGAGCCGCGGGGCCCAATCAGCCCCAGCATTTT.

The V call is TRBV6-2 or TRBV6-3, the J call TRBJ1-5; D is unclear. The CDR3 totals 13 residues. Germline V gene data show CDR1 as MNHEY and CDR2 as SVGEGT. Trimming removed 8 bases at V and 3 bases at J, with 11 bases between. The CDR3 loop reads CASRDRSNQPQHF. CDR3 in DNA: TGTGCCAGCCGAGACCGATCCAATCAGCCCCAGCATTTT.

This clone has a count of ten or more. The gene calls are TRBV6-2 or TRBV6-3 and TRBJ1-1; D may be TRBD1 (6 bases). The germline V gene encodes CDR1 MNHEY and CDR2 SVGEGT. V lost 7 bases to trimming and J lost 2 bases, with 11 bases between them. The CDR3 totals 13 residues. The CDR3 sequence is CASTNRANTEAFF. DNA for the CDR3: TGTGCCAGCACCAACAGGGCAAACACTGAAGCTTTCTTT.

This clone was seen many times. The chain employs TRBV11-1 and TRBJ1-2, with 7 bases aligning to TRBD1. Germline V gene data show CDR1 as SGHAT and CDR2 as FQDESV (reference sequence). This CDR3 has 15 residues. The V and J ends lost 0 bases and 4 bases, in that order; junction bases with no gene match: 5. CDR3 sequence: CASSLARGTAYGYTF. CDR3 DNA: TGTGCCAGCAGCTTAGCGCGGGGGACAGCCTATGGCTACACCTTC.

This clone was counted ten times or more. J is TRBJ2-5 and V is TRBV4-2; 11 nucleotides line up with TRBD2. Per germline, CDR1 LGHNA and CDR2 YNFKEQ. With V trimmed by 2 bases and J by 0 bases, 2 bases remained unmatched. This CDR3 has 16 amino acids. The CDR3 DNA reads TGTGCCAGCAGCCAACGACTAGCGGGGTACCAAGAGACCCAGTACTTC. Encoded protein: CASSQRLAGYQETQYF.

Relative to its sample, this clone is medium-sized. Here the CDR3 DNA reads TGTGCCAGCAGCTTAGGCGGGGCCTGGGCCAACGTCCTGACTTTC. Translated: CASSLGGAWANVLTF. This sequence joins TRBV7-2 and TRBJ2-6; TRBD2 is a possible D gene (6 bases). Trimming stripped 1 base from V and 5 bases from J, with 9 bases between. The germline V gene has CDR1 SGHTA and CDR2 FQGNSA. The CDR3 totals 15 residues.

The chain has TRBV25-1 and TRBJ2-3, with a weak D call TRBD1 (7 bases). Germline values: CDR1 MGHDK, CDR2 SYGVNS. The V and J ends lost 8 bases and 4 bases respectively, with 25 bases between them. CDR3 size: 17 residues. The CDR3 DNA reads as TGTGCCAGCGTAGGGGGCCTAGCGTTGAGGGAGGCAGATACGCAGTATTTT. Translation: CASVGGLALREADTQYF.

The chain joins TRBV5-1 to TRBJ2-7; the match to TRBD1 covers 9 bases. CDR3 length: 18 residues. V trimming: 4 bases; J trimming: 3 bases; junction bases outside the gene matches: 17. CDR1 is SGHRS and CDR2 is YFSETQ in the germline V gene. CDR3 DNA sequence: TGCGCCAGCAGCCTCCGGACAGGGGATGAAAACATTGACTACGAGCAGTACTTC. Translation: CASSLRTGDENIDYEQYF.

This clone was recorded many times. The chain employs TRBV11-2 and TRBJ1-4; D ambiguous. In germline, CDR1 is SGHAT, CDR2 FQNNGV. The CDR3 spans 14 residues. The ends were cut back, 4 bases at V and 7 bases at J, with 13 bases in the middle. The CDR3 loop reads CASSSRTVGEKLFF. The DNA of the CDR3 is TGTGCCAGCAGCTCCCGGACGGTGGGTGAAAAACTGTTTTTT.

Many counts were recorded for this clone. Other DNA sequences within the sample encode an identical CDR3. This chain joins TRBV5-1 and TRBJ2-1, with 10 nucleotides matching TRBD2. The germline gives CDR1 SGHRS, CDR2 YFSETQ. The CDR3 sequence is 17 residues long. V gave up 0 bases and J gave up 7 bases; unmatched junction bases: 10. In DNA, the CDR3 is TGCGCCAGCAGCTTGGGGCTCCAGGGACTAGCGCCGAATGAGCAGTTCTTC. It translates to CASSLGLQGLAPNEQFF.

As concerns this clone: Just one base apart from a much larger clone, this may be a read error. Distinct nucleotide sequences in the sample also encode this CDR3. This sequence joins TRBV19 and TRBJ1-1; the D is unclear. V gave up 3 bases and J gave up 8 bases, with 19 bases separating them. The CDR3 contains 15 residues. CDR1 is LNHDA, CDR2 SQIVND, per germline (reference sequence). The CDR3 nucleotides are TGTGCCAGTAGTATGTTCCGAGATCGACTCACCGAAGCTTTCTTT. It codes for CASSMFRDRLTEAFF. Together with reference TRBV19 and TRBJ1-1, the CDR3 gives the full variable domain: DGGITQSPKYLFRKEGQNVTLSCEQNLNHDAMYWYRQDPGQGLRLIYYSQIVNDFQKGDIAEGYSVSREKKESFPLTVTSAQKNPTAFYLCASSMFRDRLTEAFFGQGTRLTVV.

This chain uses TRBV5-6 with TRBJ1-5; weak D call: TRBD1 (6 bases). The CDR3 sequence is 16 residues long. CDR1 SGHDT and CDR2 YYEEEE come from the germline V gene. V lost 4 bases and J 1 base, leaving 15 bases between the germline ends. CDR3 coding DNA: TGTGCCAGCAGCCTGAACACAGGGATAAGCAATCAGCCCCAGCATTTT. Translating it yields CASSLNTGISNQPQHF.

This clone was counted at least ten times. The chain carries TRBV3-1 and TRBJ1-3; D not resolved. The V end was cut by 0 bases, the J end by 4 bases, with 4 bases between. The CDR3 has 13 residues. Germline lookup yields CDR1 LGHDT and CDR2 YNNKEL (reference sequence). The DNA of the CDR3 is TGTGCCAGCAGCCAAGAGGCCGGAAACACCATATATTTT. Translation: CASSQEAGNTIYF. The full variable domain, in which reference TRBV3-1 and TRBJ1-3 provide the parts outside the CDR3, is DTAVSQTPKYLVTQMGNDKSIKCEQNLGHDTMYWYKQDSKKFLKIMFSYNNKELIINETVPNRFSPKSPDKAHLNLHINSLELGDSAVYFCASSQEAGNTIYFGEGSWLTVV.

The chain employs TRBV20-1 and TRBJ1-2, with 8 bases aligning to TRBD1. CDR3 size: 14 residues. The V segment lost 4 bases and the J segment 7 bases; nucleotides outside the gene matches: 11. Germline V gene data show CDR1 as DFQATT and CDR2 as SNEGSKA (reference sequence). The chain's CDR3 is CSANPPQGASGYTF. The CDR3 DNA follows: TGCAGTGCTAATCCCCCCCAGGGGGCGAGTGGCTACACCTTC.

The table lists this clone with many counts. The rearrangement links TRBV20-1 to TRBJ2-7; D is unclear. Germline assignment: CDR1 DFQATT and CDR2 SNEGSKA (reference sequence). Trimming left V 3 bases short and J 2 bases short, with 8 bases between. The CDR3 totals 12 residues. Here the CDR3 DNA reads TGCAGTGCTAGCCCCAGCCCCTACGAGCAGTACTTC. It codes for CSASPSPYEQYF.